Below are 25 T cell receptor beta chains sequenced from a single sample in a study of blood T cell repertoires in COVID-19. TCRdb's table, derived via immunoSEQ multiplex PCR, lists solely in-frame clones and lacks some. The profile shows about 38,000 clones, around four fifths of them singletons. The specimen was peripheral blood. The receptors were gathered from a man between 60 and 75 years old with COVID-19, enrolled during active disease.

The rearrangement uses TRBV5-1 and TRBJ1-6; D gene uncertain. Trimming removed 2 bases at V and 10 bases at J, with 16 bases between. The CDR3 spans 15 residues. The V gene's germline CDR1 is SGHRS and CDR2 YFSETQ. The CDR3 loop is CASSLTELERSPLHF. CDR3 DNA: TGCGCCAGCAGCTTAACGGAACTGGAGAGGTCACCCCTCCACTTT.

The chain joins TRBV6-5 to TRBJ1-5, with a tentative D call TRBD1 (5 bases). CDR1 is MNHEY and CDR2 is SVGAGI in the germline V gene. The CDR3 totals 13 residues. The germline V and J ends were trimmed by 5 bases and 7 bases, with 12 bases remaining between them. The CDR3 region has the DNA TGTGCCAGCAGTCGCCGGGGGGGACAGCCCCAGCATTTT. Its protein is CASSRRGGQPQHF.

CDR3 bases: TGTGCCAGCAGTGAATACAGCCGGGGAACTCATGGCTACACCTTC. Amino acid sequence: CASSEYSRGTHGYTF. The chain employs TRBV2 and TRBJ1-2; D unresolved. The V gene lost 2 bases and the J gene lost 6 bases, with 16 bases spanning the gap. Germline values: CDR1 SNHLY, CDR2 FYNNEI. The CDR3 loop spans 15 amino acids.

V is TRBV2 and J is TRBJ2-3; 8 bases agree with TRBD1. CDR1 and CDR2 (germline): SNHLY, FYNNEI. Germline trimming cut 7 bases from V and 3 bases from J; bases unmatched to any gene: 6. This CDR3 region has 14 residues. In DNA, the CDR3 is TGTGCCAGCACCCCGGGACAGGTAACAGATACGCAGTATTTT. Its protein is CASTPGQVTDTQYF. The entire variable domain, with the rest obtained from reference TRBV2 and TRBJ2-3, is as follows: EPEVTQTPSHQVTQMGQEVILRCVPISNHLYFYWYRQILGQKVEFLVSFYNNEISEKSEIFDDQFSVERPDGSNFTLKIRSTKLEDSAMYFCASTPGQVTDTQYFGPGTRLTVL.

V usage is TRBV19 and J usage is TRBJ2-7, with 7 bases aligning to TRBD1. The CDR3 has 16 amino acids. Trimming cost V 4 bases and J 3 bases; bases outside gene matches: 12. Germline assignment: CDR1 LNHDA and CDR2 SQIVND (reference sequence). As DNA, the CDR3 is TGTGCCAGTAGTACTCGAGGACAGGCCCGTCACTACGAGCAGTACTTC. Its protein is CASSTRGQARHYEQYF.

The genes are TRBV2 and TRBJ1-4; TRBD1 might be the D (6 bases). CDR3 size: 15 residues. Germline CDR1 and CDR2: SNHLY and FYNNEI. V dropped 4 bases and J dropped 5 bases, with 14 bases sitting between them. The CDR3 sequence: CASSGGHSLNEKLFF. In DNA form, the CDR3 reads TGTGCCAGCAGTGGGGGACATAGCCTGAATGAAAAACTGTTTTTT.

The V and J genes are TRBV6-5 and TRBJ2-7; TRBD1 might be the D (6 bases). The CDR3 totals 13 residues. Germline CDR1 and CDR2: MNHEY and SVGAGI. The ends were cut back, 6 bases at V and 6 bases at J, with 15 bases in the middle. CDR3 sequence reads: CASRGQVAGEQYF. The CDR3 nucleotides read TGTGCCAGCAGGGGACAAGTCGCGGGCGAGCAGTACTTC.

The chain uses TRBV5-6 and TRBJ1-6; 7 bases are a match to TRBD1. Trimming cost V 4 bases and J 15 bases; bases outside gene matches: 13. The CDR3 length is 14 residues. Per germline, CDR1 SGHDT and CDR2 YYEEEE. CDR3 amino acids: CASSLQGRKELLHF. Here the CDR3 DNA reads TGTGCCAGCAGCCTACAGGGGAGGAAAGAACTCCTCCACTTT.

This chain uses TRBV9 with TRBJ2-1; 9 bases map to TRBD2. The CDR3 consists of 14 residues. Germline trimming cut 0 bases from V and 9 bases from J; bases unmatched to any gene: 4. Germline V gene data show CDR1 as SGDLS and CDR2 as YYNGEE. CDR3 nucleotides: TGTGCCAGCAGCGTAGGGGCGGGAGGGCCTGAGCAGTTCTTC. Amino acids: CASSVGAGGPEQFF.

The gene calls are TRBV27 and TRBJ1-5; D perhaps matches TRBD1 (5 bases). This CDR3 has 13 amino acids. Germline loops: CDR1 MNHEY, CDR2 SMNVEV (reference sequence). Trimming shortened V by 2 bases and J by 7 bases, and 9 bases separated the two germline ends. Written as DNA, the CDR3 is TGTGCCAGCAGTTTACAAGGGGAACAGCCCCAGCATTTT. It codes for CASSLQGEQPQHF.

This clone was picked up one time. The chain has TRBV10-3 and TRBJ2-1, with D unclear. V lost 6 bases and J 4 bases, leaving 10 bases between the germline ends. The CDR3 contains 13 residues. In germline, CDR1 is ENHRY, CDR2 SYGVKD. In DNA, the CDR3 is TGTGCCATCAGCGGCTTAGCTTACAATGAGCAGTTCTTC. It encodes CAISGLAYNEQFF.

The rearrangement uses TRBV6-2 or TRBV6-3 and TRBJ2-7, with a weak D call TRBD2 (5 bases). V lost 6 bases, J lost 5 bases, and 20 bases lay in between. The CDR3 is made up of 15 amino acids. Germline loops: CDR1 MNHEY, CDR2 SVGEGT. The CDR3 DNA reads TGTGCCAGCAGCCTGGTGGGAGAACGGGTCCACGAGCAGTACTTC. Protein: CASSLVGERVHEQYF.

This sequence joins TRBV18 and TRBJ1-6; 9 bases match TRBD1. Germline V gene sequence: CDR1 KGHSH, CDR2 LQKENI. The CDR3 is 15 residues long. The V gene end was trimmed by 6 bases and the J gene end by 9 bases; junction bases not matched to a gene: 9. CDR3 amino acids: CASSPETGGISPLHF. The CDR3 nucleotides read TGTGCCAGCTCGCCAGAGACAGGGGGGATTTCACCCCTCCACTTT. Drawing the rest from reference TRBV18 and TRBJ1-6, the complete variable domain is NAGVMQNPRHLVRRRGQEARLRCSPMKGHSHVYWYRQLPEEGLKFMVYLQKENIIDESGMPKERFSAEFPKEGPSILRIQQVVRGDSAAYFCASSPETGGISPLHFGNGTRLTVT.

The chain carries TRBV28 and TRBJ1-2; TRBD1 agrees at 8 bases. Germline V gene data show CDR1 as MDHEN and CDR2 as SYDVKM. Trimming took 5 bases from V and 8 from J; bases not matched to a gene: 10. CDR3 length equals 14 residues. Here the CDR3 reads CASSRQGRSRGYTF. The CDR3 DNA reads TGTGCCAGCAGTAGACAGGGGAGAAGTCGAGGCTACACCTTC.

The sample holds a few counts of this clone. The chain employs TRBV3-1 (or the pseudogene TRBV3-2) and TRBJ1-2, with 7 bases lining up with TRBD1. Trimming took 3 bases from V and 2 from J; bases not matched to a gene: 0. Germline V gene lookup returns CDR1 LGHDT and CDR2 YNNKEL (reference sequence). The CDR3 has 13 residues. The CDR3 coding sequence is TGTGCCAGCAGCCAGACAGGGAACTATGGCTACACCTTC. It translates to CASSQTGNYGYTF.

The genes are TRBV9 and TRBJ2-5, with 9 bases identical to TRBD1. V gave up 3 bases and J gave up 5 bases; unmatched junction bases: 5. This CDR3 spans 14 amino acids. Germline V gene lookup returns CDR1 SGDLS and CDR2 YYNGEE. CDR3 loop: CASSAGQGRETQYF. For the CDR3, the DNA is TGTGCCAGCAGCGCGGGACAGGGCCGCGAGACCCAGTACTTC.

The chain links TRBV12-5 to TRBJ1-2, with D perhaps TRBD1 (5 bases). Germline values: CDR1 LGHNT, CDR2 FRNRAP. Trimming took 6 bases from V and 5 from J, leaving 25 bases between them. This CDR3 has 17 residues. CDR3 DNA sequence: TGTGCTAGTGGCCCCCCTGGCAGGGAGGTCGTTTGGTATGGCTACACCTTC. Translation gives CASGPPGREVVWYGYTF.

The gene calls are TRBV4-2 and TRBJ1-5, with 10 bases fitting TRBD1. Germline V gene lookup returns CDR1 LGHNA and CDR2 YNFKEQ. This CDR3 has 15 residues. Trimming at V came to 2 bases and at J to 6 bases, leaving 4 bases not matched to a gene. CDR3 bases: TGTGCCAGCAGCCAAACCGGGACAGGGGTTCAGCCCCAGCATTTT. Residues: CASSQTGTGVQPQHF.

The chain is built from TRBV11-2 and TRBJ2-7; possibly TRBD1 for D (5 bases). Between the trimmed V and J ends, which lost 1 base and 7 bases, there was a span of 11 bases. In germline, CDR1 is SGHAT, CDR2 FQNNGV. The CDR3 has 13 amino acids. CDR3 sequence (DNA): TGTGCCAGCAGCTTAGGTCCAGGGCGTGAGCAGTACTTC. Translation gives CASSLGPGREQYF.

V gene TRBV6-5 combines with J gene TRBJ1-2; 7 nucleotides align to TRBD1. V shed 4 bases, J shed 4 bases, and the junction held 9 bases outside the gene matches. Per germline, CDR1 MNHEY and CDR2 SVGAGI. CDR3 size: 15 residues. The DNA of the CDR3 is TGTGCCAGCAGTTCGACAGGGATTTACGGCTATGGCTACACCTTC. It codes for CASSSTGIYGYGYTF.

J is TRBJ1-5 and V is TRBV19; 9 bases align to TRBD1. CDR3 length: 15 residues. Per the germline V gene, CDR1 is LNHDA and CDR2 is SQIVND (reference sequence). The junction had 3 bases not matched to a gene; V was cut back by 2 bases and J by 4 bases. Here the CDR3 DNA reads TGTGCCAGTAGTATACGAGGACAGGGGAATCAGCCCCAGCATTTT. Encoded protein: CASSIRGQGNQPQHF.

This chain joins TRBV7-9 and TRBJ2-1; TRBD2 matches at 12 bases. The CDR3 totals 16 residues. The germline CDR1 and CDR2 sequences are SEHNR and FQNEAQ (reference sequence). V dropped 2 bases and J dropped 7; count of bases not matched to a gene: 6. The chain's CDR3 is CASSLRLAGAQNEQFF. The DNA for the CDR3 is TGTGCCAGCAGCTTAAGACTAGCGGGAGCCCAAAATGAGCAGTTCTTC.

The sample holds a few counts of this clone. J is TRBJ1-2 and V is TRBV20-1, with TRBD1 matching 8 bases. After removal of 3 bases from V and 3 bases from J, the junction contained 6 bases not matched to a gene. CDR3 size: 14 residues. Germline-derived CDR1 and CDR2 are DFQATT and SNEGSKA (reference sequence). CDR3 sequence: CSASRQGLDYGYTF. The CDR3 nucleotides are TGCAGTGCTAGTAGACAGGGGCTGGACTATGGCTACACCTTC.

V gene TRBV7-3 combines with J gene TRBJ2-3; 9 bases map to TRBD1. V trimming: 4 bases; J trimming: 8 bases; junction bases outside the gene matches: 7. The CDR3 extends over 14 amino acids. Looked up from germline, CDR1 is SGHTA and CDR2 is FQGTGA. CDR3 loop: CASSWTGERGTQYF. CDR3 coding DNA: TGTGCCAGCAGCTGGACAGGGGAGCGAGGTACGCAGTATTTT.

J is TRBJ1-5 and V is TRBV27; 11 positions agree with TRBD1. The CDR3 is 17 amino acids. In germline, CDR1 is MNHEY, CDR2 SMNVEV (reference sequence). V trimming: 6 bases; J trimming: 6 bases; junction bases outside the gene matches: 13. The DNA of the CDR3 is TGTGCCAGCAGCTCGGGACAGGGGGGATTAGTAGGTCAGCCCCAGCATTTT. Protein: CASSSGQGGLVGQPQHF.